This TCR beta chain was sequenced in a study of T cells in women clearing cervical HPV infection. Whole-study context: Cases' blood sampling followed lesion detection by median approximately 150 days (90 to 200). Whole-study results and caveats: Cases and controls were distinguished at AUC just under 0.85 by richness and V genes.

The germline V gene has CDR1 SGHAT and CDR2 FQNNGV. The CDR3 has 13 residues. immunoSEQ multiplex PCR used an average of roughly 1,300 ng genomic DNA. Repertoires were generated with immunoSEQ multiplex PCR, while TCRdb's copy carries only in-frame clones and drops some. This table holds fewer than 35,000 clones. Cervical HPV DNA detected by MY09/MY11 PCR, typed by dot-blot. Concerning this clone: Antigen specificity is unknown. Read coverage stops 3 residues before the CDR3 terminus; the germline J gene supplies the remainder.

This sequence joins TRBV11-2 and TRBJ2-3; D may be TRBD2 (6 bases). Sequencing used blood buffy coat. The source of this sequence is a woman between 18 and 69 years old with a cervical HPV16 infection that either progressed to CIN3+ or cleared (not recorded which). CDR3 DNA, as far as it was read: TGTGCCAGCAGCTTGACTAGAGGGGAGACG. It encodes CASSLTRGET. The full CDR3 reads CASSLTRGETQYF. Looking up the rest from reference TRBV11-2 and TRBJ2-3 gives the full variable domain: EAGVAQSPRYKIIEKRQSVAFWCNPISGHATLYWYQQILGQGPKLLIQFQNNGVVDDSQLPKDRFSAERLKGVDSTLKIQPAKLEDSAVYLCASSLTRGETQYFGPGTRLTVL.